A single sample is the source of the 9 T cell receptor beta chains below, sequenced in a study of a mutant IDH1 vaccine in newly diagnosed glioma. Their recognized antigens are unknown. Some clones are missing from TCRdb's copy, which holds only in-frame ones; the method was immunoSEQ multiplex PCR. The data show about 56,000 clones, roughly 75% seen once. Time point specified: week 47, end of study. The vaccine gave 300 ug of a 20-mer mutant IDH1 peptide subcutaneously per dose. Source: PBMCs, taken from a glioma patient whose treatment included an IDH1 peptide vaccine. These receptors originate from a man aged 45 to 65 with glioma.

The chain employs TRBV30 and TRBJ1-6; no reliable D call. Germline CDR1 and CDR2: GTSNPN and SVGIG (reference sequence). The CDR3 extends over 13 amino acids. The V end was cut by 4 bases, the J end by 12 bases, with 16 bases between. DNA of the CDR3: TGTGCCTGGACAAACATCCAGAGGGAACCCCTCCACTTT. It encodes CAWTNIQREPLHF.

This clone was found a few times. The chain has TRBV6-1 and TRBJ1-4; 9 bases align to TRBD1. There are 14 residues in the CDR3. Germline lookup yields CDR1 MNHNS and CDR2 SASEGT. J was trimmed by 5 bases and V by 7 bases; bases with no gene match: 5. For the CDR3, the DNA is TGTGCCAGCACAATTGGGACAGGGAATGAAAAACTGTTTTTT. It yields the protein CASTIGTGNEKLFF.

The rearrangement uses TRBV6-5 and TRBJ1-6; possible D gene TRBD1, 5 bases. V was shortened by 0 bases and J by 13 bases, with 10 bases between the two germline ends. The CDR3 runs 13 residues. CDR1 is MNHEY and CDR2 is SVGAGI in the germline V gene. CDR3 residues: CASSYSQGGPLHF. The DNA for the CDR3 is TGTGCCAGCAGTTACTCCCAGGGAGGCCCCCTCCACTTT.

This chain uses TRBV5-6 with TRBJ2-1; 11 positions match TRBD2. Unmatched junction bases numbered 4, after V lost 1 base and J lost 4 bases. Per germline, CDR1 SGHDT and CDR2 YYEEEE. This CDR3 has 16 residues. CDR3 sequence: CASSLPTSGDYNEQFF. CDR3 in DNA: TGTGCCAGCAGCTTGCCGACTAGCGGGGATTACAATGAGCAGTTCTTC.

The V gene is TRBV19, the J gene TRBJ1-2; no clear D gene. Trimming took 7 bases from V and 0 from J, leaving 21 bases between them. Germline loops: CDR1 LNHDA, CDR2 SQIVND (reference sequence). The CDR3 has 17 amino acids. CDR3 DNA: TGTGCCAGTATTGGCCTGGATGTACAAGGGACTAACTATGGCTACACCTTC. Amino acid sequence: CASIGLDVQGTNYGYTF.

The V and J genes are TRBV5-1 and TRBJ1-1; D is undetermined. The CDR3 extends over 15 amino acids. Trimming removed 3 bases at V and 0 bases at J, with 12 bases between. Germline CDR1 and CDR2: SGHRS and YFSETQ. The CDR3 sequence: CASSSTTTVNTEAFF. In nucleotides, the CDR3 is TGCGCCAGCAGCTCCACCACGACGGTGAACACTGAAGCTTTCTTT.

The V and J genes are TRBV7-9 and TRBJ1-5; D perhaps matches TRBD1 (6 bases). CDR3 length: 15 amino acids. Germline CDR1 SEHNR, CDR2 FQNEAQ (reference sequence). Deletions cut 1 base from V and 2 bases from J, with 9 bases between. The CDR3 reads CASSLGRGGNQPQHF. Written as DNA, the CDR3 is TGTGCCAGCAGCTTAGGCAGGGGAGGCAATCAGCCCCAGCATTTT.

This clone is a singleton in its sample. V and J are TRBV6-5 and TRBJ1-3; D gene unclear. Trimming removed 5 bases at V and 2 bases at J, with 7 bases between. CDR3 size: 13 residues. Germline V gives CDR1 MNHEY, CDR2 SVGAGI. The CDR3 here is CASSPDTGNTIYF. The DNA for the CDR3 is TGTGCCAGCAGTCCCGACACTGGAAACACCATATATTTT.

The genes are TRBV10-3 and TRBJ2-5; D remains unclear. The germline CDR1 and CDR2 sequences are ENHRY and SYGVKD. The CDR3 length is 11 residues. Between the trimmed V and J ends, which lost 3 bases and 4 bases, there was a span of 3 bases. The CDR3 spells CAISDGETQYF. CDR3 in DNA: TGTGCCATCAGTGACGGAGAGACCCAGTACTTC.